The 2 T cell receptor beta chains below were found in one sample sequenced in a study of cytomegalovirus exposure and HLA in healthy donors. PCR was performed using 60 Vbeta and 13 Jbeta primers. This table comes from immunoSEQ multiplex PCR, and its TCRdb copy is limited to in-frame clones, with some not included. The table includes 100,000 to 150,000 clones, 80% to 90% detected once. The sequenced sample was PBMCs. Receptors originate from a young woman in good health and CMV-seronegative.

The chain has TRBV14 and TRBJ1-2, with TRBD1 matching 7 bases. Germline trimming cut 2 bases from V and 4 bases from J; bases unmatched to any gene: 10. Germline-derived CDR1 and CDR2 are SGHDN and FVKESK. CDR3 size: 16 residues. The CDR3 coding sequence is TGTGCCAGCAGCCAAATATCGGGACAGTCGGGCTATGGCTACACCTTC. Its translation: CASSQISGQSGYGYTF.

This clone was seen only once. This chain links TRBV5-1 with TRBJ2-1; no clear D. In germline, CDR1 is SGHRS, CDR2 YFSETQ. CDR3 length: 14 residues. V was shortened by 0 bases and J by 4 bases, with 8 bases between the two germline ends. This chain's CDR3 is CASSLAYVYNEQFF. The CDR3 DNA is TGCGCCAGCAGCTTGGCCTATGTTTACAATGAGCAGTTCTTC.